This T cell receptor (beta chain) was recovered during a study of shared clonotypes between healthy human individuals. Study-wide background: Three plates were used per donor for CD4 naive, three for CD4 memory, two for CD8 naive and one for CD8 memory. General study results and limits: The low donor count limited represented genetic and exposure-history diversity.

Only in-frame clones appear in the TCRdb table, and some are missing; sequencing was by immunoSEQ multiplex PCR. The sample yields approximately 2.4 million clones, approximately 95% seen once. Comment on this clone: The antigen remains undetermined.

The CDR3 extends over 14 amino acids. V was shortened by 6 bases and J by 4 bases, with 12 bases between the two germline ends. CDR1 and CDR2 (germline): MNHNY, SVGAGI (reference sequence). The V call is TRBV6-6, the J call TRBJ1-4, with D perhaps TRBD1 (5 bases). The TCR originated in a man between 18 and 35 years old in good health. Sequencing input: naive CD4+ T cells sorted from blood. Subset noted: CD45RA+ positively selected. The CDR3 here is CASRGRGVNEKLFF. The CDR3 region has the DNA TGTGCCAGCAGGGGGCGGGGCGTTAATGAAAAACTGTTTTTT.